The sequence of this T cell receptor (beta chain) was determined in a study of T cell responses to AZD1222 COVID-19 vaccine. Findings of the study overall: Baseline seropositivity occurred in only a handful of AZD1222 recipients.

This CDR3 region has 13 residues. From germline, CDR1 is SGHRS and CDR2 YFSETQ. Trimming left V 4 bases short and J 0 bases short, with 7 bases between. Data came from immunoSEQ multiplex PCR; TCRdb stores just in-frame clones and leaves some out. The sample holds 140,000 to 150,000 clones; approximately 93% are singletons and the top ten take approximately 12%. Of note for this clone: Its antigen is as yet unknown.

Here the sequenced sample was peripheral blood, taken after recovery from COVID-19. The chain links TRBV5-1 to TRBJ1-1, with D uncertain. This clonotype originated in an adult who had recovered from COVID-19. CDR3 loop: CASSMNMNTEAFF. The CDR3 DNA reads TGCGCCAGCAGCATGAACATGAACACTGAAGCTTTCTTT.